Shown below are 8 T cell receptor beta chains from a single sample sequenced in a study of technical replicates of blood from a handful of donors. TCRdb's table, derived via immunoSEQ multiplex PCR, lists solely in-frame clones and lacks some. The sample includes tens of thousands of clones, 91% seen only once; the top ten take around 3.9%. The sample was PBMCs. These receptors all stem from a human donor in good health. Some clones in this sample may be carry-over from other donors' samples.

This chain joins TRBV6-1 and TRBJ2-1, with 11 bases identical to TRBD2. The CDR3 loop spans 15 amino acids. V was clipped by 7 bases and J by 2 bases; unmatched bases: 4. CDR1 and CDR2 from the germline V gene are MNHNS and SASEGT. The CDR3 loop reads CASKNSGGAYNEQFF. CDR3 nucleotide sequence: TGTGCCAGCAAAAATAGCGGGGGGGCCTACAATGAGCAGTTCTTC.

The chain employs TRBV7-9 and TRBJ2-1, with a weak D call TRBD2 (6 bases). V was shortened by 4 bases and J by 8 bases, with 18 bases between the two germline ends. The germline V gene encodes CDR1 SEHNR and CDR2 FQNEAQ (reference sequence). This CDR3 is built from 15 residues. CDR3 loop: CASSYQERGIYEQFF. As DNA, the CDR3 is TGTGCCAGCAGCTACCAGGAACGGGGGATTTATGAGCAGTTCTTC. Together with reference TRBV7-9 and TRBJ2-1, the CDR3 gives the full variable domain: DTGVSQNPRHKITKRGQNVTFRCDPISEHNRLYWYRQTLGQGPEFLTYFQNEAQLEKSRLLSDRFSAERPKGSFSTLEIQRTEQGDSAMYLCASSYQERGIYEQFFGPGTRLTVL.

This clone was seen only a few times. Here the CDR3 reads CASSFRDSHYEQYF. The CDR3 DNA reads as TGTGCCAGCAGTTTTAGGGACAGTCACTACGAGCAGTACTTC. The chain carries TRBV7-9 and TRBJ2-7; 7 bases match TRBD1. The CDR3 has 14 residues. CDR1 is SEHNR and CDR2 is FQNEAQ in the germline V gene (reference sequence). The V gene end was trimmed by 6 bases and the J gene end by 3 bases; junction bases not matched to a gene: 8.

In regard to this clone: Its ends do not fully match the called genes, so a read error is possible. The chain uses TRBV5-1 and TRBJ2-4, with D possibly matching TRBD1 (7 bases). Germline-derived CDR1 and CDR2 are SGHRS and YFSETQ. The CDR3 is made up of 15 amino acids. The DNA for the CDR3 is TGCGCCAGCAGCTTAGGAGGGACAGCCGAAAACATTCAGTACTTC. It specifies CASSLGGTAENIQYF.

V is TRBV27 and J is TRBJ2-1, with 7 positions matching TRBD2. Germline trimming cut 6 bases from V and 9 bases from J; bases unmatched to any gene: 17. The CDR3 spans 16 residues. Per germline, CDR1 MNHEY and CDR2 SMNVEV (reference sequence). This chain's CDR3 is CASRSTVRGGASEQFF. The CDR3 DNA sequence: TGTGCCAGCAGATCAACAGTTCGCGGGGGTGCGAGTGAGCAGTTCTTC.

V and J are TRBV29-1 and TRBJ1-4; D uncertain. Germline V CDR1 and CDR2: SQVTM, ANQGSEA. The CDR3 totals 11 residues. V was clipped by 5 bases and J by 5 bases, with 6 bases between them. The CDR3 loop reads CSVLRNEKLFF. The CDR3 DNA sequence: TGCAGCGTTCTACGGAATGAAAAACTGTTTTTT.

The V gene is TRBV9, the J gene TRBJ2-7, with D possibly TRBD2 on 5 matching bases. CDR1 is SGDLS and CDR2 is YYNGEE in the germline V gene. V lost 4 bases and J lost 0, with 17 bases in between. This CDR3 contains 16 residues. For the CDR3, the DNA is TGTGCCAGCAGCCCAGGAGGTTATCGGAGCTCCTACGAGCAGTACTTC. It specifies CASSPGGYRSSYEQYF.

The chain is built from TRBV5-4 and TRBJ2-4; TRBD2 matches at 12 bases. This CDR3 region has 16 residues. Germline V gives CDR1 SGHNT, CDR2 YYREEE (reference sequence). The trim removed 4 bases at V and 7 bases at J, leaving 9 bases unmatched. The CDR3 DNA is TGTGCCAGCAGCCGCCGGACTAGCGGGGCTAAGAACATTCAGTACTTC. Translating it yields CASSRRTSGAKNIQYF.